These 24 T cell receptor beta chains share one sample of origin, sequenced in a study of blood T cell repertoires in COVID-19. Data came from immunoSEQ multiplex PCR; TCRdb stores just in-frame clones and leaves some out. The table includes about 140,000 clones, around 72% detected once. The specimen sequenced was peripheral blood. The receptors were sampled from a woman in her sixties with acute or convalescent COVID-19.

This clone occurred a few times. V gene TRBV10-3 combines with J gene TRBJ2-2, with 9 nucleotides matching TRBD2. The ends lost 4 bases at V and 4 bases at J; junction bases unmatched: 4. This CDR3 has 15 amino acids. The germline CDR1 and CDR2 sequences are ENHRY and SYGVKD. The CDR3 coding sequence is TGTGCCATCAGTGGAGCGGGAGGAGGCACCGGGGAGCTGTTTTTT. It yields the protein CAISGAGGGTGELFF.

The rearrangement links TRBV11-2 to TRBJ2-1, with D possibly matching TRBD2 (5 bases). Germline CDR1 reads SGHAT; CDR2 reads FQNNGV. This CDR3 has 15 residues. The V end was cut by 3 bases, the J end by 5 bases, with 14 bases between. The CDR3 sequence is CASSFLRRAHNEQFF. CDR3 nucleotides: TGTGCCAGCAGCTTCCTCAGGCGGGCCCACAATGAGCAGTTCTTC.

This clone showed up just once. The chain uses TRBV28 and TRBJ1-2; 8 nucleotides agree with TRBD1. V lost 2 bases and J lost 2; bases outside the gene matches: 4. The CDR3 has 15 amino acids. The V gene's germline CDR1 is MDHEN and CDR2 SYDVKM. The DNA of the CDR3 is TGTGCCAGCAGTTTACCAGGGGGCGTAAACTATGGCTACACCTTC. Its translation: CASSLPGGVNYGYTF.

The rearrangement joins TRBV6-2 or TRBV6-3 to TRBJ1-1; 7 bases line up with TRBD1. CDR3 length: 15 residues. Per germline, CDR1 MNHEY and CDR2 SVGEGT. Trimming at V came to 4 bases and at J to 2 bases, leaving 7 bases not matched to a gene. The CDR3 bases are TGTGCCAGCAGTTTCGACAGGGCCACTAACACTGAAGCTTTCTTT. Encoded protein: CASSFDRATNTEAFF.

This chain joins TRBV27 and TRBJ2-1, with TRBD2 matching 7 bases. The CDR3 runs to 14 residues. V lost 5 bases to trimming and J lost 6 bases; unmatched junction nucleotides: 7. Per the germline V gene, CDR1 is MNHEY and CDR2 is SMNVEV (reference sequence). In DNA form, the CDR3 reads TGTGCCAGCAGTCTGCGGCGGGAGCGCAATGAGCAGTTCTTC. It encodes CASSLRRERNEQFF.

The V gene is TRBV2, the J gene TRBJ1-5; the D is unclear. This CDR3 region has 15 residues. Looked up from germline, CDR1 is SNHLY and CDR2 is FYNNEI. With 3 bases removed from V and 3 bases from J, the gap between germline ends came to 12 bases. The CDR3 is CASSDLDGDNQPQHF. The CDR3 DNA follows: TGTGCCAGCAGTGACTTGGACGGGGACAATCAGCCCCAGCATTTT.

The chain carries TRBV15 and TRBJ2-1, with 7 bases fitting TRBD2. In germline, CDR1 is LNHNV, CDR2 YYDKDF (reference sequence). V dropped 8 bases and J dropped 1; count of bases not matched to a gene: 5. CDR3 length: 14 amino acids. The CDR3 sequence: CATQAGLSYNEQFF. CDR3 nucleotide sequence: TGTGCCACCCAAGCGGGATTGTCCTACAATGAGCAGTTCTTC.

This clone was seen a few times. The chain has TRBV6-1 and TRBJ2-7; weak D call: TRBD2 (6 bases). V lost 2 bases, J lost 1 base, and 12 bases lay in between. The CDR3 length is 15 residues. Germline V CDR1 and CDR2: MNHNS, SASEGT. The CDR3 DNA sequence: TGTGCCAGCAGTGAAAATCTGGAGGGGTCCTACGAGCAGTACTTC. This encodes CASSENLEGSYEQYF.

The J gene is TRBJ2-1, the V gene TRBV2; 8 nucleotides align to TRBD1. The J segment lost 6 bases and the V segment lost 3 bases, leaving 7 bases of the junction unmatched. This CDR3 contains 15 residues. Germline CDR1 and CDR2: SNHLY and FYNNEI. The chain's CDR3 is CASSEEDRATNEQFF. The CDR3 coding sequence is TGTGCCAGCAGTGAGGAGGACAGGGCCACCAATGAGCAGTTCTTC.

This chain connects TRBV20-1 to TRBJ2-1, with D uncertain. In germline, CDR1 is DFQATT, CDR2 SNEGSKA (reference sequence). The ends were cut back, 3 bases at V and 6 bases at J, with 12 bases in the middle. The CDR3 contains 13 residues. The CDR3: CSASRQVANEQFF. In nucleotides, the CDR3 is TGCAGTGCTAGTCGCCAGGTGGCCAATGAGCAGTTCTTC.

CDR3 nucleotides: TGTGCCAGCAGTGAGAGACAGGGGACTAATTCACCCCTCCACTTT. This sequence encodes CASSERQGTNSPLHF. The chain recombines TRBV25-1 with TRBJ1-6, with 8 bases identical to TRBD1. CDR1 is MGHDK and CDR2 is SYGVNS in the germline V gene. V gave up 3 bases and J gave up 6 bases; unmatched junction bases: 4. CDR3 length equals 15 residues.

This sequence joins TRBV28 and TRBJ1-2; the D gene is possibly TRBD1 (5 bases). This CDR3 has 14 residues. Germline CDR1 reads MDHEN; CDR2 reads SYDVKM. The ends were cut back, 3 bases at V and 1 base at J, with 9 bases in the middle. The CDR3 DNA sequence: TGTGCCAGCAGTTTGGGGCAGCGTAACTATGGCTACACCTTC. Amino acids: CASSLGQRNYGYTF.

The V and J genes are TRBV11-2 and TRBJ2-2; 7 nucleotides align to TRBD1. V lost 0 bases to trimming and J lost 6 bases; unmatched junction nucleotides: 13. The germline CDR1 and CDR2 sequences are SGHAT and FQNNGV. CDR3 length: 18 amino acids. This CDR3 reads CASSLDLGQDRPSGELFF. The DNA for the CDR3 is TGTGCCAGCAGCTTAGATCTGGGGCAGGACAGGCCCTCCGGGGAGCTGTTTTTT.

This chain joins TRBV3-1 (or the pseudogene TRBV3-2) and TRBJ2-1; 8 nucleotides align to TRBD2. Looked up from germline, CDR1 is LGHDT and CDR2 is YNNKEL (reference sequence). Trimming at V came to 3 bases and at J to 1 base, leaving 11 bases not matched to a gene. The CDR3 covers 18 residues. The CDR3 DNA is TGTGCCAGCAGCCACTACACCAGCGGGAGTTATTCCTACAATGAGCAGTTCTTC. Protein: CASSHYTSGSYSYNEQFF.

This chain uses TRBV6-5 with TRBJ1-2; 7 bases agree with TRBD1. The CDR3 totals 15 residues. Germline V gene data show CDR1 as MNHEY and CDR2 as SVGAGI. The trim removed 6 bases at V and 6 bases at J, leaving 13 bases unmatched. The CDR3 DNA is TGTGCCAGCAGGGCACGACAGGGAATGTTCGATGGCTACACCTTC. Translated, it gives CASRARQGMFDGYTF.

This clone was detected only once. The chain joins TRBV18 to TRBJ2-5; 9 nucleotides agree with TRBD2. After removal of 3 bases from V and 1 base from J, the junction contained 9 bases not matched to a gene. Germline V CDR1 and CDR2: KGHSH, LQKENI. The CDR3 runs 17 residues. The DNA for the CDR3 is TGTGCCAGCTCACCCCGGGGTAGCGGGAGCTTCCAAGAGACCCAGTACTTC. Its translation is CASSPRGSGSFQETQYF.

V gene TRBV27 combines with J gene TRBJ1-1; possible D gene TRBD1, 5 bases. The length of the CDR3 is 14 residues. CDR1 and CDR2 from the germline V gene are MNHEY and SMNVEV (reference sequence). V shed 3 bases and J shed 1 base, with 9 bases lying between them. CDR3 amino acids: CASSFGQGNTEAFF. The CDR3 nucleotides read TGTGCCAGCAGTTTTGGTCAGGGGAACACTGAAGCTTTCTTT.

V usage is TRBV2 and J usage is TRBJ1-5; D is unclear. Germline V gene lookup returns CDR1 SNHLY and CDR2 FYNNEI. V was pared by 9 bases and J by 0 bases, with 12 bases between. This CDR3 is 14 amino acids long. CDR3 amino acids: CASATEYSNQPQHF. CDR3 sequence (DNA): TGTGCCAGTGCTACAGAATATAGCAATCAGCCCCAGCATTTT.

This clone was seen a single time. The gene calls are TRBV18 and TRBJ1-3; D gene unclear. The V end lost 10 bases, the J end lost 0 bases, and 7 bases lay between the germline ends. The CDR3 is 12 amino acids. CDR1 is KGHSH, CDR2 LQKENI, per germline. The CDR3 here is CATHYSGNTIYF. In DNA, the CDR3 is TGTGCCACTCACTACTCTGGAAACACCATATATTTT.

The chain uses TRBV6-6 and TRBJ2-2; 12 nucleotides align to TRBD2. The CDR3 runs to 19 residues. V lost 5 bases and J lost 5; bases outside the gene matches: 15. Germline-derived CDR1 and CDR2 are MNHNY and SVGAGI (reference sequence). The CDR3 region is CASSPGASGRAKGTGELFF. CDR3 sequence (DNA): TGTGCCAGCAGTCCTGGAGCTAGCGGGAGGGCCAAGGGAACCGGGGAGCTGTTTTTT.

This sequence joins TRBV4-1 and TRBJ2-7; TRBD1 aligns across 8 bases. Germline CDR1 MGHRA, CDR2 YSYEKL. V trimming: 0 bases; J trimming: 6 bases; junction bases outside the gene matches: 10. This CDR3 has 16 residues. CDR3 sequence (DNA): TGCGCCAGCAGCCAAGAGGGCGGGCCAGGGGGCCTCGAGCAGTACTTC. This translates into CASSQEGGPGGLEQYF.

This clone was recorded once. The chain links TRBV10-2 to TRBJ2-1; TRBD2 matches at 7 bases. With 9 bases clipped from V and 7 bases from J, the junction kept 15 bases outside the gene matches. The length of the CDR3 is 15 residues. Germline-derived CDR1 and CDR2 are WSHSY and SAAADI. The CDR3 reads CASLNPGLRSNEQFF. The CDR3 DNA sequence: TGCGCCAGTCTGAATCCGGGACTACGTAGTAATGAGCAGTTCTTC.

The chain links TRBV19 to TRBJ2-2; 9 bases align to TRBD1. Unmatched junction bases numbered 5, after V lost 6 bases and J lost 6 bases. Germline V lookup: CDR1 LNHDA, CDR2 SQIVND (reference sequence). The CDR3 is 14 residues long. CDR3 residues: CASREDRGAGELFF. The CDR3 bases are TGTGCCAGTAGAGAAGACAGGGGGGCCGGGGAGCTGTTTTTT.

This clone was picked up a small number of times. The rearrangement uses TRBV14 and TRBJ2-7, with D maybe TRBD1 (6 bases). The germline V gene encodes CDR1 SGHDN and CDR2 FVKESK. The ends were cut back, 6 bases at V and 2 bases at J, with 8 bases in the middle. The length of the CDR3 is 12 residues. In nucleotides, the CDR3 is TGTGCCAGCAGGCAGGGGCCCTACGAGCAGTACTTC. This sequence encodes CASRQGPYEQYF.